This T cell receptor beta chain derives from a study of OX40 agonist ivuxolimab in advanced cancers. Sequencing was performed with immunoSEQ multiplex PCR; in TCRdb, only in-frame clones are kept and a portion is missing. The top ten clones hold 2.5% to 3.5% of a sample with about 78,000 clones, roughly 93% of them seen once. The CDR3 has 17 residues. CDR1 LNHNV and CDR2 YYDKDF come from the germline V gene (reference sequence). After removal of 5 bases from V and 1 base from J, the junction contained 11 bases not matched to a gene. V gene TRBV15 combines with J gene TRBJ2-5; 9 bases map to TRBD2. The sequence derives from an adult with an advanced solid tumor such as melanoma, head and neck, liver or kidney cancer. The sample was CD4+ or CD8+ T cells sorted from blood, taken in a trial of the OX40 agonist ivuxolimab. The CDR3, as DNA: TGTGCCACCAGCCGTTCGGGGGCAGCGGGAGGCCAAGAGACCCAGTACTTC. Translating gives CATSRSGAAGGQETQYF.